This record concerns one T cell receptor (beta chain) sequence. This clonotype has more than one count but fewer than ten. There is no known antigen for this receptor. Base qualities are missing; no much larger clone stands one base away. This sample is drawn from a study of T-cell memory formation after mild COVID-19 (dated by TCRdb to the early 2020s). Study-wide context: TCR sequence clusters from the two donors were found to be largely donor specific. In a couple of donors, T-cell clones that expanded and contracted after mild COVID-19 were tracked by sequencing TCRalpha and TCRbeta repertoires over time. The cohort comprised two young, previously healthy adult volunteers, one female and one male. What the research found in general, with its limitations: SARS-CoV-2 specificity was not confirmed for the second-wave clones peaking on day 37. Some responding clones were detected in pre-infection memory, suggesting pre-existing cross-reactive memory T cells joined the SARS-CoV-2 response. Clones that contracted from day 15 to 85 showed balanced CD4/CD8 phenotypes, whereas a second wave of clones that expanded from day 15 to 37 leaned towards CD4+. The study covered only two mild cases, and larger cohorts including severe cases with pre-infection samples were considered necessary. Contracting CD4+ clones were found mainly in CM and EM memory subsets, while CD8+ clones were enriched in EMRA.

PBMCs were isolated by Ficoll-Paque density gradient centrifugation. Including cysteine and phenylalanine, the CDR3 has 14 amino acids. Only CDR3 DNA remains: 42 bases, in frame from the first base. The germline V gene encodes CDR1 DFQATT and CDR2 SNEGSKA (reference sequence). Germline trimming amounts to 3 bases on V and 0 bases on J, with 5 as the count of junction bases outside the gene matches. This sample was sequenced with an Illumina NovaSeq 6000. TCRalpha and TCRbeta cDNA libraries were constructed by 5'RACE with constant-segment primers, with sample barcodes and unique molecular identifiers being introduced. RNA was extracted from every sample with Trizol reagent. Amplification of the libraries took two PCR steps, and the second step added a second sample barcode plus Illumina TruSeq adapters. Sequencing of the libraries was done on an Illumina NovaSeq, producing 2 x 150 bp paired-end reads. The paper's data handling went like this. The reads were demultiplexed and collapsed into UMI-guided consensus sequences using migec v1.2.7. Using mixcr v2.1.11, UMI consensuses were aligned to TRA and TRB V and J templates and then assembled into clonotypes. A clonotype was counted as expanded or contracted only when both edgeR and NoisET called the clonotype significant, with the noise models trained on biological replicates. For edgeR calls, the cutoffs were a false discovery rate-adjusted p below 0.01 and a log2 fold-change threshold of 1. As an exploratory analysis of dynamics, PCA with hierarchical clustering was applied to max-normalized trajectories of the 1000 most abundant clonotypes. The CD4 or CD8 phenotype of responding clones was assigned using the separately sequenced CD4+ and CD8+ repertoires. The public reads were quality trimmed at Q25 with fastp and then assembled into clones with MiXCR by TCRdb, keeping productive beta chains. Rows merge per CDR3 protein into single entries with the most common DNA and genes. These V and J calls derive from TCRdb rather than the authors' analysis. The sample profile shows about 400,000 distinct CDR3 sequences; approximately 15% of them were found once. Roughly a fifth of the sample is held by the ten biggest clonotypes.

The clonotype originates from a man younger than 35 who had mild COVID-19 (a few samples of this study predate the infection). The sample titles of this study are shuffled in the database, so cell type and time point are left out; the donor was told from shared clones. The V and J genes are TRBV20-1 and TRBJ2-7, with 7 junctional bases fitting TRBD2. Sequencing input: PBMCs or a T cell subset sorted from them (not recorded which). The bases are TGCAGTGCTAGGCCGGGCGGGGGCTCCTACGAGCAGTACTTC. It specifies CSARPGGGSYEQYF.